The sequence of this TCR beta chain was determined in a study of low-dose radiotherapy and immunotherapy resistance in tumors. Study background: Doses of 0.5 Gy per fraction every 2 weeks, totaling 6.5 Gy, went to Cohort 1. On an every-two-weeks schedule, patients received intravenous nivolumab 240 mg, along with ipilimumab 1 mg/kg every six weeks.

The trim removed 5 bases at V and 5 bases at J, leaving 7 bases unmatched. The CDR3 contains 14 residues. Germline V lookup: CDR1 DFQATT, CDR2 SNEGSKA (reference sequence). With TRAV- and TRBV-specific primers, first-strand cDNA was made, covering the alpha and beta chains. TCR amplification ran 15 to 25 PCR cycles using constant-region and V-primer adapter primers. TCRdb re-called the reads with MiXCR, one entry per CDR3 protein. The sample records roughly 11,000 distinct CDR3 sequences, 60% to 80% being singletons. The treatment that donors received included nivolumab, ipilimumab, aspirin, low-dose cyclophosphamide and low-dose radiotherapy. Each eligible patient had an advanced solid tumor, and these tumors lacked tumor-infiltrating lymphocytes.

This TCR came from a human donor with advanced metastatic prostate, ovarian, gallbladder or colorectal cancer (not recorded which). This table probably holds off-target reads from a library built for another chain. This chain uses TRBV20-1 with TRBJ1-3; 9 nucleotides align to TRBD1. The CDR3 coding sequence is TGCAGTGCTGGGACCGGGACAGGGAGAAACACCATATATTTT. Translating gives CSAGTGTGRNTIYF.